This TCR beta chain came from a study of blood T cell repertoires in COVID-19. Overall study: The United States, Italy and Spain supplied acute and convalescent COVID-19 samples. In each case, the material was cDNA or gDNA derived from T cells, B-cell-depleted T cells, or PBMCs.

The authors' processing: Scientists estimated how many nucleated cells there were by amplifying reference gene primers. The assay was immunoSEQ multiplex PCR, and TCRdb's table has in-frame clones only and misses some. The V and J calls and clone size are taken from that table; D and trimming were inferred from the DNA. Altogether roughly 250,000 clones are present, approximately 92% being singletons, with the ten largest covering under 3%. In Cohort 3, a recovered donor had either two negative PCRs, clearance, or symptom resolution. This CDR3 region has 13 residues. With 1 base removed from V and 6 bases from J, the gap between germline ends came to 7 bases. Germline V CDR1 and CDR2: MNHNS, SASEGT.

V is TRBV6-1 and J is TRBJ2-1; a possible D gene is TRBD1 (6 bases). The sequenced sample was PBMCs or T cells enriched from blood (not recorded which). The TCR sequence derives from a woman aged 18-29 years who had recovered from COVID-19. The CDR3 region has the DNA TGTGCCAGCAGTGAAGAAGGGGGCAATGAGCAGTTCTTC. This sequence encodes CASSEEGGNEQFF.